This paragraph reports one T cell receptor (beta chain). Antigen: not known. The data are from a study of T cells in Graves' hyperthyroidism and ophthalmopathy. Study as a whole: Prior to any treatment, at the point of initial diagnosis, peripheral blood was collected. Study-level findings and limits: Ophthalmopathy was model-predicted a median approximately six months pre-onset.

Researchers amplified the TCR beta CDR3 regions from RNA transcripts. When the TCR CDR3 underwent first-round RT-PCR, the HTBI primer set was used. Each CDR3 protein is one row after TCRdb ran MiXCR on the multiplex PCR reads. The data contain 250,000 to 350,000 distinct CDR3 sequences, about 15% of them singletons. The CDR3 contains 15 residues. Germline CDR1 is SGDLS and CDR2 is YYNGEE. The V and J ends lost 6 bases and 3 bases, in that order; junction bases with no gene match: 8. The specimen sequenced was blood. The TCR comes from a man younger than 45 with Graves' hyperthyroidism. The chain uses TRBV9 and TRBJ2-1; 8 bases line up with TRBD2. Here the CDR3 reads CASTVGTSGYNEQFF. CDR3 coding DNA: TGTGCCAGCACCGTTGGCACTAGCGGCTACAATGAGCAGTTCTTC.